This TCR beta chain was sequenced for a study of cytomegalovirus exposure and HLA in healthy donors. Regarding the study as a whole: Among the most significant clusters, several appeared linked to common viral pathogens in a later analysis. Overall, roughly 150 TCR beta chains were annotated as cytomegalovirus-associated.

With regard to this clone: Its target is unknown.

With 5 bases clipped from V and 0 bases from J, the junction kept 4 bases outside the gene matches. This CDR3 comprises 15 residues. CDR1 and CDR2 from the germline V gene are SGHRS and YFSETQ. PCR involved 60 Vbeta and 13 Jbeta primers. The protocol was immunoSEQ multiplex PCR, while the TCRdb copy is restricted to in-frame clones and leaves out a portion. The table lists some 90,000 clones, under 90% of them singletons. The receptor's source is a man between 50 and 59 years old in good health and CMV-seropositive. The sequenced sample was PBMCs. The chain uses TRBV5-1 and TRBJ2-1; the match to TRBD2 covers 8 bases. The CDR3 region is CASSTSGSSYNEQFF. CDR3 nucleotide sequence: TGCGCCAGCAGTACTAGCGGCAGCTCCTACAATGAGCAGTTCTTC.